Given below is one T cell receptor beta chain in context. No antigen is known for it. This sample is part of a study of monozygotic twins with inflammatory bowel disease. General study findings and limits: TCRbeta inverse Simpson diversity was decreased in IBD patients versus healthy co-twins. Added variability in patient repertoires may stem from differing immunosuppressive treatments.

Reprocessing the 5' RACE reads, TCRdb reports a single entry for every CDR3 protein and omits DNA. This table holds roughly 330,000 distinct CDR3 sequences. The length of the CDR3 is 14 residues. Sequenced input: blood. The V gene is TRBV21-1, the J gene TRBJ2-7; TCRdb picks TRBD1, but there is no DNA to check that call. TRBV21-1 is a pseudogene locus. The origin of this receptor is a human donor with ulcerative colitis or Crohn's disease, or a healthy co-twin of an affected twin (not recorded which). CDR3 protein: CASSKVAAGTEQYF.